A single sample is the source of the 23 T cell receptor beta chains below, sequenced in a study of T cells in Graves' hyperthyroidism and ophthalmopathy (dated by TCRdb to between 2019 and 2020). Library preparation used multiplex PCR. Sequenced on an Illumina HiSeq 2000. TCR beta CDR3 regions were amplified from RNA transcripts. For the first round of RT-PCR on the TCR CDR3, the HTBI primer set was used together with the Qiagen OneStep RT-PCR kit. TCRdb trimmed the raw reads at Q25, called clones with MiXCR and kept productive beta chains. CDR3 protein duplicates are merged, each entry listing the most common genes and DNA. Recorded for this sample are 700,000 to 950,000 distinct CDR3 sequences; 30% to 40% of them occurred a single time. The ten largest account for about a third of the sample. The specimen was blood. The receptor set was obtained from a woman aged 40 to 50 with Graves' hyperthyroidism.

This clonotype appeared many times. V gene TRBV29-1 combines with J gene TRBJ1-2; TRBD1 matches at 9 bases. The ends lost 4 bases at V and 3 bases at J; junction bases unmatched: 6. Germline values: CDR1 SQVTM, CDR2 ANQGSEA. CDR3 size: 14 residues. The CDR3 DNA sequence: TGCAGCGTTGGGGGGACAGGGAGTGACTATGGCTACACCTTC. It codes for CSVGGTGSDYGYTF.

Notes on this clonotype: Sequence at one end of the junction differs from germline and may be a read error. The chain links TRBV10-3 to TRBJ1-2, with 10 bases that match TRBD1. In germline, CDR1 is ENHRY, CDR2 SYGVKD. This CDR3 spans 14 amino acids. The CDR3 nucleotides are TGTGCCACCAGTGGGACAGGGGTTACAGCTGGCTACACCTTC. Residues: CATSGTGVTAGYTF.

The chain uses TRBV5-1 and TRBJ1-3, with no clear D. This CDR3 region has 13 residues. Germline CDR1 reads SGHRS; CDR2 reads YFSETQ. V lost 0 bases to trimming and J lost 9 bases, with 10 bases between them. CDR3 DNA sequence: TGCGCCAGCAGCTTGGATTCGGGCGGCACCATATATTTT. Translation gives CASSLDSGGTIYF.

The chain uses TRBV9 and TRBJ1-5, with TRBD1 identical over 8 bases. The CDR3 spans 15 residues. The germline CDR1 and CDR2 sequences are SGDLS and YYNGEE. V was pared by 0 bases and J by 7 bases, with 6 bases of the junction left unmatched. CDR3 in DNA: TGTGCCAGCAGCGTAGATTCCGGACAGGGCCAGCCCCAGCATTTT. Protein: CASSVDSGQGQPQHF.

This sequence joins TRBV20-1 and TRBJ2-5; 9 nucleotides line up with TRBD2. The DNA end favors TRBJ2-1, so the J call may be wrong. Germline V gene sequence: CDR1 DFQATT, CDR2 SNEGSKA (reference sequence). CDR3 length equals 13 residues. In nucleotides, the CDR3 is TGCAGTGCTCCTAGCGGGACTAACAATGAGCAGTTCTTC. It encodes CSAPSGTNNEQFF.

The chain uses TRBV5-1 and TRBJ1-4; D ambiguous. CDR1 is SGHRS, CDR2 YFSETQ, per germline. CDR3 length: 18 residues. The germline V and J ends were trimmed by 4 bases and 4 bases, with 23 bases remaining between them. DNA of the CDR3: TGCGCCAGCAGCCAAGAGGTGTCGGACGGACGGAGTAATGAAAAACTGTTTTTT. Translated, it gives CASSQEVSDGRSNEKLFF.

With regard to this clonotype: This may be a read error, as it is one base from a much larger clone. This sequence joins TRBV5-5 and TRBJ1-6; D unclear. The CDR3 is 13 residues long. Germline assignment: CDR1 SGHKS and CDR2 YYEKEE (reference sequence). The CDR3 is CASSQVEDSPLHF. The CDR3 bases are TGCGCCAGCAGCCAAGTGGAAGATTCACCCCTCCACTTT.

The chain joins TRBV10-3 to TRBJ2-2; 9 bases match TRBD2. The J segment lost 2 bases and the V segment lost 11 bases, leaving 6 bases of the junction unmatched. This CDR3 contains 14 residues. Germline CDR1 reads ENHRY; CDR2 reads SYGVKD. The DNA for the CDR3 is TGTGCCGCCATGACTAGCGGAAACACCGGGGAGCTGTTTTTT. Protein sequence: CAAMTSGNTGELFF.

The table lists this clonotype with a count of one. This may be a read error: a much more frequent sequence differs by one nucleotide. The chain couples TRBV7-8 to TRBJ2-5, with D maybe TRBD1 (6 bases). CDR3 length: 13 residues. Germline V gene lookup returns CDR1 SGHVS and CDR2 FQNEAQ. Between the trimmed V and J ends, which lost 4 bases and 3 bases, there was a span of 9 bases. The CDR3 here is CASSSRQEETQYF. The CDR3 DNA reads TGTGCCAGCAGCTCCAGACAGGAAGAGACCCAGTACTTC.

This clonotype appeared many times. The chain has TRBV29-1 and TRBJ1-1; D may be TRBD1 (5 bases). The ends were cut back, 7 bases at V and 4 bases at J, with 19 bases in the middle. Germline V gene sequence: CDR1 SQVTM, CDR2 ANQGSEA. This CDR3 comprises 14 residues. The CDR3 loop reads CSAQRGGMGTEAFF. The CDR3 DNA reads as TGCAGCGCCCAACGTGGGGGGATGGGCACTGAAGCTTTCTTT.

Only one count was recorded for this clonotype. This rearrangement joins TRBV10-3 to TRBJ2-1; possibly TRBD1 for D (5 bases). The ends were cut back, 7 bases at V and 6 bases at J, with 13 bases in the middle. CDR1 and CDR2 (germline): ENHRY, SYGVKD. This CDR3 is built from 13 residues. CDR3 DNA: TGTGCCATCACCGCGGTCCAGGGCAATGAGCAGTTCTTC. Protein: CAITAVQGNEQFF.

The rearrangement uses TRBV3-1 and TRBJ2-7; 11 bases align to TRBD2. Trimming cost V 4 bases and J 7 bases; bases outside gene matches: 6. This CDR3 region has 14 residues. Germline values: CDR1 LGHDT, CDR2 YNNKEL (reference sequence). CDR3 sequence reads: CASSPLAGDYEQYF. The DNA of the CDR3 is TGTGCCAGCAGCCCACTAGCGGGAGATTATGAGCAGTACTTC.

The CDR3 here is CAISPGQGGELFF. CDR3 in DNA: TGTGCCATCAGCCCGGGACAGGGGGGGGAGCTGTTTTTT. This chain connects TRBV10-3 to TRBJ2-2; 10 bases agree with TRBD1. CDR1 ENHRY and CDR2 SYGVKD come from the germline V gene. This CDR3 is built from 13 residues. Losses at the gene ends were 6 bases for V and 8 bases for J; bases not matched to a gene: 3.

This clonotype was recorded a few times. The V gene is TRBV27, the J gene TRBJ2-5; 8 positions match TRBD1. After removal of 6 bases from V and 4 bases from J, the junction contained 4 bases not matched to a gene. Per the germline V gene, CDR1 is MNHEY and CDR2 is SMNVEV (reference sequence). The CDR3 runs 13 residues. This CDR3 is CASRDRAAETQYF. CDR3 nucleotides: TGTGCCAGCAGGGACAGGGCGGCAGAGACCCAGTACTTC.

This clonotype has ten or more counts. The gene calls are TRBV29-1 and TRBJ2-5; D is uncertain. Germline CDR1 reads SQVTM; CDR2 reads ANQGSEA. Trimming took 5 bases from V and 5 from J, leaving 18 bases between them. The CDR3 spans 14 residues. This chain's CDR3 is CSVTVVPGQETQYF. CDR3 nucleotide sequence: TGCAGCGTTACCGTAGTCCCGGGCCAGGAGACCCAGTACTTC.

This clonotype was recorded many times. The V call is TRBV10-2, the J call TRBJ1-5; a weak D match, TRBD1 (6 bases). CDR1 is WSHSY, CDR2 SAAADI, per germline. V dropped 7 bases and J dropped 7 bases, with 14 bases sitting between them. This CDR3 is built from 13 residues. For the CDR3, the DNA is TGCGCCAGCACCTCAGGGGTTTACCAGCCCCAGCATTTT. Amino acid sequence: CASTSGVYQPQHF.

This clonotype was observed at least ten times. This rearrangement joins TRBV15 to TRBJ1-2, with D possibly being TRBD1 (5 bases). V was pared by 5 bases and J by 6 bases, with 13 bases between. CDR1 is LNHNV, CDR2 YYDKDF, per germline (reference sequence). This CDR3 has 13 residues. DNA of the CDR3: TGTGCCACCAGCCCCGATGGGACTGATGGCTACACCTTC. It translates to CATSPDGTDGYTF.

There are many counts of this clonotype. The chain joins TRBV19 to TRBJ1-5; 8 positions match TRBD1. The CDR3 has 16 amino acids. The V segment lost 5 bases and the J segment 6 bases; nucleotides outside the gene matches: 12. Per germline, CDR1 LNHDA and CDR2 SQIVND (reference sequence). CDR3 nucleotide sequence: TGTGCCAGTAGTTGGACAGGGAGGACGTTGTCTCAGCCCCAGCATTTT. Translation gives CASSWTGRTLSQPQHF.

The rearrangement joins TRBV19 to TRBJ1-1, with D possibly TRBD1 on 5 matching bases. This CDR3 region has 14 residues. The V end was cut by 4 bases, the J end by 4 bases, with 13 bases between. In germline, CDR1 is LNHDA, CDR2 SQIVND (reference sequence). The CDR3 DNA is TGTGCCAGTAGTAAGAGAAGGGACCCCACTGAAGCTTTCTTT. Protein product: CASSKRRDPTEAFF.

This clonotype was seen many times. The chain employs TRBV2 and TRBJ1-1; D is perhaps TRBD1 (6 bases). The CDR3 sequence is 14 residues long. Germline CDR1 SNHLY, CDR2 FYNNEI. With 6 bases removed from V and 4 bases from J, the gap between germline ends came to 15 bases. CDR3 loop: CASSQGRAGTEAFF. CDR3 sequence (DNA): TGTGCCAGCAGCCAGGGGAGGGCGGGCACTGAAGCTTTCTTT.

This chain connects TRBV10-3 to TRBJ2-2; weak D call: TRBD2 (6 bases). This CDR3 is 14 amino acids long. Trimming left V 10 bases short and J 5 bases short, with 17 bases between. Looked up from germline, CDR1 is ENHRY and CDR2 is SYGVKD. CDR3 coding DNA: TGTGCCAGCAGCCCCACCGCGGGAACCGGGGAGCTGTTTTTT. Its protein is CASSPTAGTGELFF.

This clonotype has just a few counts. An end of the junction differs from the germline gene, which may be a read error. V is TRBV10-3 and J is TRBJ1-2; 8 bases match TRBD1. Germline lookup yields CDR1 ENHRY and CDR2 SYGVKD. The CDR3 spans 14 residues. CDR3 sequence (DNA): TGTGCCATCAGTGAGAAAGTGGACAGGGACGGGTTACTCTTC. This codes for CAISEKVDRDGLLF.

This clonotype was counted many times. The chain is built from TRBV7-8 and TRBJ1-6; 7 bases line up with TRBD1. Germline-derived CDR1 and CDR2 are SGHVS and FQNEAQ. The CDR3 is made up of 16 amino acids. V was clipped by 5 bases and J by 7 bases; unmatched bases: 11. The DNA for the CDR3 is TGTGCCAGCAGCCCGACGGCGGGGACAGTCAATTCACCCCTCCACTTT. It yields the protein CASSPTAGTVNSPLHF.